What follows describes a single T cell receptor beta chain. Its antigen is still unknown. Per-nucleotide qualities are absent, and no much larger clonotype sits a single base away. TCRB CDR3 sequencing used the immunoSEQ assay on genomic DNA. In the authors' own workflow: Analyses were restricted to productive TCRB rearrangements. Clonality was calculated as a Shannon entropy-based productive clonality index, and a clone was defined by a unique TCRB CDR3 sequence. Repertoire overlap for a pair of samples was computed from each clone's template counts relative to total templates per sample. A correlation with a Spearman r of more than 0.6 was found between V-gene usage by flow cytometry and V-gene usage by TCRB sequencing. Entries here come from immuneACCESS through TCRdb and include only in-frame sequences with V and J called. Some clones fail to appear in such tables; in the studies checked, an unresolved V gene covers under half of the shortfall, and the cause of the remainder is unknown. D and trimming come from the DNA, and the V and J calls and clone size come from that table. Within this sample are about 20,000 clones, with roughly nine tenths of them counted one time only. About 16% of the sample is held by the ten biggest clonotypes.

This entry comes from a study of somatic mutations in cytotoxic T cells in rheumatoid arthritis (dated by TCRdb to about 2017). In terms of the full investigation: Sorted V beta1+ cells also underwent TCRB sequencing, and some V beta antibody-stained T-cell populations were flow-sorted at nearly 100% purity on a FACSAria II or Sony SH800. The study asked whether expanded CD8+ T-cell clones in newly diagnosed, untreated rheumatoid arthritis carry somatic mutations, and used TCRB deep sequencing to characterize clonality. TCRB deep sequencing covered 50 to 75 patients with rheumatoid arthritis along with 15 to 25 healthy controls. Patients and controls did not essentially differ in median age, which was nearly identical between the groups.

The roughly 20 healthy controls were blood donors whose buffy coats were used; they had a median age of around 59 years (range about 21-75), and about 52% were female. Flow cytometry confirmed the purity of CD4+ and CD8+ cells that had been isolated by positive magnetic bead selection on an AutoMACS. Peripheral blood mononuclear cells were obtained using density gradient separation with Ficoll-Paque PLUS. DNA from CD4-enriched, CD8-enriched or PBMC samples was extracted using Nucleospin Tissue or Tissue XS kits and then quantified on a Qubit 2.0 fluorometer. Here is what the overall study found, with its caveats: The slight TRBV07 underrepresentation in patients was not adjusted for multiple comparisons. CD8+ T-cell clonality did not differ significantly between rheumatoid arthritis patients and age-matched healthy controls. The antigen targets of the expanded CD8+ clones were unknown, and absence from virus-specific databases did not rule out viral specificity. Healthy controls showed no age-related increase in CD8+ clonality, whereas patients did (Spearman r ≈ 0.49). In about an eighth of the roughly 65 patients the largest CD8+ clone exceeded 20% of CD8+ cells, and several identical CD8+ TCRB sequences were shared between blood and synovial fluid.

The junction shows trimming of 4 bases on V and 5 bases on J, plus 17 bases between the germline ends. CDR1 and CDR2 are read off the germline V gene (reference sequence) as MNHEY and SMNVEV. The CDR3 contains 15 residues, cysteine and phenylalanine counted. Here the CDR3 DNA is all that survives: 45 bases in frame from base 1. The sequencing input was CD8+ T cells sorted from blood. The sequence joins TRBV27 to TRBJ2-5; the D segment could be TRBD2, given 5 matching bases. The receptor was isolated from a man in his forties or fifties in good health. The CDR3 region: CASSSTPTSRETQYF. The nucleotides read TGTGCCAGCAGTTCAACCCCTACTAGTAGGGAGACCCAGTACTTC.